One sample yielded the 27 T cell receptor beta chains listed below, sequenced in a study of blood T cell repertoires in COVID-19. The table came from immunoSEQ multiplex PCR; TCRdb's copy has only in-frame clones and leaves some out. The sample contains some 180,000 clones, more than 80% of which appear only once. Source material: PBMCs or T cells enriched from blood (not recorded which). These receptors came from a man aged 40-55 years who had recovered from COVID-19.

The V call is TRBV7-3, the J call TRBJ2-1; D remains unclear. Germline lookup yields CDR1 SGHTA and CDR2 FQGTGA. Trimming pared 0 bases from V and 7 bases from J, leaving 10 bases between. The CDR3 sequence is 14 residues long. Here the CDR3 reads CASSLTGQLNEQFF. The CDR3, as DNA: TGTGCCAGCAGCTTAACTGGCCAATTGAATGAGCAGTTCTTC.

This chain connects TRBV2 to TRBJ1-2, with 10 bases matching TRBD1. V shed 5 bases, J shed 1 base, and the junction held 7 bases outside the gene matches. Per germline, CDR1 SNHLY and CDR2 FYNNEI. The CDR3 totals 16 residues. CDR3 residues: CASSFPGQGSNYGYTF. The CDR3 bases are TGTGCCAGCAGTTTCCCGGGACAGGGGAGTAACTATGGCTACACCTTC.

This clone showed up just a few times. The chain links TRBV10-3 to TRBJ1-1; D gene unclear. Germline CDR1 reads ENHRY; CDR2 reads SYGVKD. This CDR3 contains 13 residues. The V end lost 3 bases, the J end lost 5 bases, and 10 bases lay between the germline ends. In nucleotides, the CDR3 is TGTGCCATCAGTGAAGGTGGGAGGACTGAAGCTTTCTTT. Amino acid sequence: CAISEGGRTEAFF.

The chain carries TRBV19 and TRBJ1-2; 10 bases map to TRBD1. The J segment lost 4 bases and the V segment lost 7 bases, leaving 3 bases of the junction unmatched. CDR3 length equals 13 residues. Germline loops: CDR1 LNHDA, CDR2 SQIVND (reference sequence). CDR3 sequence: CASTGDRGYGYTF. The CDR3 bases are TGTGCCAGTACCGGGGACAGGGGCTATGGCTACACCTTC.

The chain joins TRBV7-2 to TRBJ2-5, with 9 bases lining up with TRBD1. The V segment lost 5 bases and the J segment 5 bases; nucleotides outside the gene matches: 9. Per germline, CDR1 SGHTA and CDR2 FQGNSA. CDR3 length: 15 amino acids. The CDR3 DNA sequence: TGTGCCAGCAGCCCCGGGACAGGGAATTTGGAGACCCAGTACTTC. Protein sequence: CASSPGTGNLETQYF.

CDR3 region: CASNRGAGNTIYF. CDR3 bases: TGTGCCAGCAACAGGGGGGCTGGAAACACCATATATTTT. V is TRBV12-3 or TRBV12-4 and J is TRBJ1-3; 8 bases align to TRBD1. V lost 7 bases, J lost 2 bases, and 1 base stayed unmatched. This CDR3 comprises 13 residues.

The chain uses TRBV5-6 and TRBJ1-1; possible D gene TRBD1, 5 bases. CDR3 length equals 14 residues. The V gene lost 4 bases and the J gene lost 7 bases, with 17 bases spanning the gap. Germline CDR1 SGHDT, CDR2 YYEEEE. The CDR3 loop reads CASSEGGTYDEAFF. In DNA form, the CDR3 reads TGTGCCAGCAGCGAAGGAGGGACCTACGATGAAGCTTTCTTT.

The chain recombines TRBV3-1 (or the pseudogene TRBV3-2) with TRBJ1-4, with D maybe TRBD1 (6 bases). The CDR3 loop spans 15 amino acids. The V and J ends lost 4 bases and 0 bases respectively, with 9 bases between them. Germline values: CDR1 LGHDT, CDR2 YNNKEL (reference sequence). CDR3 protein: CASSPQGPTNEKLFF. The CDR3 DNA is TGTGCCAGCAGCCCCCAGGGGCCAACTAATGAAAAACTGTTTTTT.

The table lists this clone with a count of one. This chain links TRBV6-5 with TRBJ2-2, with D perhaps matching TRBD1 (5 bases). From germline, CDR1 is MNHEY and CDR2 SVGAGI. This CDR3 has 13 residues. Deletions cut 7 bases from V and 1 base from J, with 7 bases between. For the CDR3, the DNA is TGTGCCAGCAAGCAGGGGAACACCGGGGAGCTGTTTTTT. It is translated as CASKQGNTGELFF.

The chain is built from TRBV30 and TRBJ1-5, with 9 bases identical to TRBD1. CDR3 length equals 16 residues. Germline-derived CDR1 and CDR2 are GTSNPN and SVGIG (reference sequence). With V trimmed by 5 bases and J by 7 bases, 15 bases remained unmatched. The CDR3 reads CAWSLTGTGFSQPQHF. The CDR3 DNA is TGTGCCTGGTCCTTAACAGGGACAGGGTTTTCGCAGCCCCAGCATTTT.

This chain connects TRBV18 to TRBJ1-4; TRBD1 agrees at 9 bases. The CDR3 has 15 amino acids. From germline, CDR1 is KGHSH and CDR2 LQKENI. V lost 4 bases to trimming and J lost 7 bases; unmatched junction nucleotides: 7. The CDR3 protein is CASSRTGTGSEKLFF. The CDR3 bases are TGTGCCAGCTCACGGACCGGGACAGGGAGTGAAAAACTGTTTTTT.

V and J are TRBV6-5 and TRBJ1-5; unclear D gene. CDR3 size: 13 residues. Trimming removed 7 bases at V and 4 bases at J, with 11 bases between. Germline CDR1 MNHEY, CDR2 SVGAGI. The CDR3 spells CASTLARNQPQHF. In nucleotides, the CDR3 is TGTGCCAGCACTTTAGCGCGAAATCAGCCCCAGCATTTT.

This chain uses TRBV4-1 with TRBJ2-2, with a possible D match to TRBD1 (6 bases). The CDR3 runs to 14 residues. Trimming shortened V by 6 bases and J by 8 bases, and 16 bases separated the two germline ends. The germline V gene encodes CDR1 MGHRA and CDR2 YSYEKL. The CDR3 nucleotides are TGCGCCAGCAGGACCGGGACACCCGGGGGGGAGCTGTTTTTT. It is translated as CASRTGTPGGELFF.

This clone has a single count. This CDR3 reads CAWGTGGDYNEQFF. The CDR3 coding sequence is TGTGCCTGGGGGACAGGGGGCGACTACAATGAGCAGTTCTTC. The V call is TRBV30, the J call TRBJ2-1; 12 bases match TRBD1. CDR3 length: 14 amino acids. Germline V gene data show CDR1 as GTSNPN and CDR2 as SVGIG (reference sequence). V trimming: 5 bases; J trimming: 3 bases; junction bases outside the gene matches: 2. The entire variable domain, with the rest obtained from reference TRBV30 and TRBJ2-1, is as follows: SQTIHQWPATLVQPVGSPLSLECTVEGTSNPNLYWYRQAAGRGLQLLFYSVGIGQISSEVPQNLSASRPQDRQFILSSKKLLLSDSGFYLCAWGTGGDYNEQFFGPGTRLTVL.

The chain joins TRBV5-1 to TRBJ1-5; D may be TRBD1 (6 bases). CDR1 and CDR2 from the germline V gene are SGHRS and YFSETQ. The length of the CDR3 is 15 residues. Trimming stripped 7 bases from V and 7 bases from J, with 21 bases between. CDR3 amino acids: CASSVDGGTGQPQHF. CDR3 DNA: TGCGCCAGCTCGGTCGATGGAGGAACAGGGCAGCCCCAGCATTTT. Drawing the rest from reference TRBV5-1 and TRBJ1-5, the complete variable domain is KAGVTQTPRYLIKTRGQQVTLSCSPISGHRSVSWYQQTPGQGLQFLFEYFSETQRNKGNFPGRFSGRQFSNSRSEMNVSTLELGDSALYLCASSVDGGTGQPQHFGDGTRLSIL.

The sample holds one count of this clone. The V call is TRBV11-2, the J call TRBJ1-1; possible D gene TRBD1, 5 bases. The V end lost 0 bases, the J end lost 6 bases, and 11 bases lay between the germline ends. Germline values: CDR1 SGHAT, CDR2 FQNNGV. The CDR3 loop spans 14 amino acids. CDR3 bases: TGTGCCAGCAGCTTAGATTCCAAGGGGTCTGAAGCTTTCTTT. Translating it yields CASSLDSKGSEAFF. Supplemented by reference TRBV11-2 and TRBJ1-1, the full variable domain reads EAGVAQSPRYKIIEKRQSVAFWCNPISGHATLYWYQQILGQGPKLLIQFQNNGVVDDSQLPKDRFSAERLKGVDSTLKIQPAKLEDSAVYLCASSLDSKGSEAFFGQGTRLTVV.

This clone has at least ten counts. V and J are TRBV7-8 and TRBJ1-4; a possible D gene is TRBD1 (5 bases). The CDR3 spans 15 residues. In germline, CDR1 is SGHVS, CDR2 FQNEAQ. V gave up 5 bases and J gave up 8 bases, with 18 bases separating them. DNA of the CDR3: TGTGCCAGCAGCCCCCGGGACGGAGGGGACGAAAAACTGTTTTTT. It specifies CASSPRDGGDEKLFF.

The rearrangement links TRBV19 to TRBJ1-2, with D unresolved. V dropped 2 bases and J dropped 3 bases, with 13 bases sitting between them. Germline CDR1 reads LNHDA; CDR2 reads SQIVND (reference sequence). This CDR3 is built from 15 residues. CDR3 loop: CASSISLVIHYGYTF. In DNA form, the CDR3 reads TGTGCCAGTAGTATAAGCCTGGTGATTCACTATGGCTACACCTTC.

The CDR3 reads CATSGVGVGSGTGELFF. In DNA, the CDR3 is TGTGCCACCAGCGGAGTTGGGGTGGGTTCGGGAACCGGGGAGCTGTTTTTT. J is TRBJ2-2 and V is TRBV15; D is perhaps TRBD2 (5 bases). Germline CDR1 and CDR2: LNHNV and YYDKDF (reference sequence). V lost 5 bases, J lost 5 bases, and 21 bases lay in between. This CDR3 has 17 residues. Looking up the rest from reference TRBV15 and TRBJ2-2 gives the full variable domain: DAMVIQNPRYQVTQFGKPVTLSCSQTLNHNVMYWYQQKSSQAPKLLFHYYDKDFNNEADTPDNFQSRRPNTSFCFLDIRSPGLGDTAMYLCATSGVGVGSGTGELFFGEGSRLTVL.

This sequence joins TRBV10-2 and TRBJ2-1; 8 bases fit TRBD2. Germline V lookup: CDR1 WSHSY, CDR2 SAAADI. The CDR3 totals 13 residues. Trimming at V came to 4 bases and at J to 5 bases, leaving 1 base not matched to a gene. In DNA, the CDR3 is TGCGCCAGCAGTGGACTAGCGAACAATGAGCAGTTCTTC. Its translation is CASSGLANNEQFF.

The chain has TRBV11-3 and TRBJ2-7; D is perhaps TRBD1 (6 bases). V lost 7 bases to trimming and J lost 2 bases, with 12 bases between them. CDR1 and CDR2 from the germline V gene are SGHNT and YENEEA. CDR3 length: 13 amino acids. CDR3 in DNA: TGTGCCAGCACGCGCAGGGGTCCCTACGAGCAGTACTTC. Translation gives CASTRRGPYEQYF.

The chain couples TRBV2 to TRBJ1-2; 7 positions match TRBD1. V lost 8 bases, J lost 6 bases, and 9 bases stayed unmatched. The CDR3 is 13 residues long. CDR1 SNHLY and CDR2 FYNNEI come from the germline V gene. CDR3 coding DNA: TGTGCCAGCCGTCAGACAGGGACTGATGGCTACACCTTC. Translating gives CASRQTGTDGYTF.

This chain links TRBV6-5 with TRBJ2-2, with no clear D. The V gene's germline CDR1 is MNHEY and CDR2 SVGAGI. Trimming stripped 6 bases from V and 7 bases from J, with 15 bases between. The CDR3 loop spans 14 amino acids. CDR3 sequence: CASRPDQIDGELFF. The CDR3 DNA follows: TGTGCCAGCAGGCCCGATCAGATCGACGGGGAGCTGTTTTTT.

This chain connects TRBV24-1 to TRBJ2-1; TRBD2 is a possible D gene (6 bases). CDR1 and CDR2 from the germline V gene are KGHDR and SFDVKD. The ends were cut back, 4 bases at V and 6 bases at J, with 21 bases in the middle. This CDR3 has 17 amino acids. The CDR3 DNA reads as TGTGCCACCAGTGAACCCCTGCTAGCGACCAGAGGCAATGAGCAGTTCTTC. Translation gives CATSEPLLATRGNEQFF.

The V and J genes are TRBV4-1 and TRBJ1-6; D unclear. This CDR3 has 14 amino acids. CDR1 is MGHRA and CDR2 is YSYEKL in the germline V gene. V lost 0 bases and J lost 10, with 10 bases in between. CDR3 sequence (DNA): TGCGCCAGCAGCCAAGATTTGGGCGAATCACCCCTCCACTTT. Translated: CASSQDLGESPLHF.

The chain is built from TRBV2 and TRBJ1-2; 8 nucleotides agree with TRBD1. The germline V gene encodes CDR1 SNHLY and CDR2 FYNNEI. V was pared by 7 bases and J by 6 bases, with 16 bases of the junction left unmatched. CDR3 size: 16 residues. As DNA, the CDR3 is TGTGCCAGCACGGGCCCGGGGTTGACAGGGGAAAATGGCTACACCTTC. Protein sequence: CASTGPGLTGENGYTF.

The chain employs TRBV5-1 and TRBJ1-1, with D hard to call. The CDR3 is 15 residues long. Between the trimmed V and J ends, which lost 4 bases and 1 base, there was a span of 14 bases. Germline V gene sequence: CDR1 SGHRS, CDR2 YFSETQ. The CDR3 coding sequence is TGCGCCAGCAGCCCCCGCGAGGGATCGAACACTGAAGCTTTCTTT. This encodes CASSPREGSNTEAFF.